The 18 T cell receptor beta chains presented below share a single source sample, sequenced in a study of T-cell reconstitution after alpha-beta-depleted transplantation in children (dated by TCRdb to the mid-2010s). Receptors were amplified or captured by PCR. Sequencing was performed on an Illumina HiSeq 2500. TCR libraries were prepared with molecular barcoding, using unique molecular identifiers to normalize TCRbeta repertoire quantification. Using fastp at Q25 and MiXCR, TCRdb reprocessed the public reads and kept productive beta chains. A single entry per CDR3 protein holds the most common genes and DNA from its merged rows. The sample yields 490,000 or so distinct CDR3 sequences; 12% were counted once. The ten top clones hold around 5.8% of the sample. Specimen: PBMCs from the stem cell graft donor, collected from the stem cell graft. These receptors were taken from a human donor who donated a stem cell graft to a child with combined immunodeficiency.

This sequence joins TRBV24-1 and TRBJ2-1, with 9 bases lining up with TRBD1. Trimming cost V 2 bases and J 10 bases; bases outside gene matches: 5. Looked up from germline, CDR1 is KGHDR and CDR2 is SFDVKD. This CDR3 is 14 amino acids long. The CDR3 DNA sequence: TGTGCCACCAGTGATTACAGGGGGCTTGGCGAGCAGTTCTTC. Amino acid sequence: CATSDYRGLGEQFF.

V is TRBV10-3 and J is TRBJ2-3; weak D call: TRBD2 (5 bases). CDR1 and CDR2 from the germline V gene are ENHRY and SYGVKD. The ends were cut back, 0 bases at V and 0 bases at J, with 10 bases in the middle. The CDR3 consists of 16 residues. The CDR3 is CAISESDSVSTDTQYF. The CDR3 coding sequence is TGTGCCATCAGTGAGTCGGATAGCGTTAGCACAGATACGCAGTATTTT.

Worth noting for this clonotype: A much larger clone differs from this one at a single base, so this may be a read error. As the CDR3 is not closed by the conserved phenylalanine or tryptophan, this likely results from a read error. The V and J genes are TRBV29-1 and TRBJ1-1; D is uncertain. The CDR3 is 13 amino acids. V shed 7 bases and J shed 3 bases, with 15 bases lying between them. From germline, CDR1 is SQVTM and CDR2 ANQGSEA. CDR3 DNA sequence: TGCAGCGACAGCCGGGAGTCGGACACTGAAGCTTTCTCT. It specifies CSDSRESDTEAFS.

There are a few counts of this clonotype. The chain couples TRBV12-3 or TRBV12-4 to TRBJ2-7; 9 nucleotides line up with TRBD1. The CDR3 loop spans 13 amino acids. Germline trimming cut 6 bases from V and 5 bases from J; bases unmatched to any gene: 5. CDR3 amino acids: CASSRTGVDEQYF. Written as DNA, the CDR3 is TGTGCCAGCAGCAGGACAGGGGTCGACGAGCAGTACTTC.

This clonotype has at least ten counts. The J gene is TRBJ2-7, the V gene TRBV7-3, with 10 positions matching TRBD2. This CDR3 comprises 14 residues. Per the germline V gene, CDR1 is SGHTA and CDR2 is FQGTGA. The J segment lost 2 bases and the V segment lost 7 bases, leaving 5 bases of the junction unmatched. The CDR3, as DNA: TGTGCCAGCACTTTTAGCGGGAGGACCTACGAGCAGTACTTC. This encodes CASTFSGRTYEQYF.

This clonotype was seen only a few times. The chain joins TRBV27 to TRBJ1-4, with D uncertain. The CDR3 is 14 residues long. Looked up from germline, CDR1 is MNHEY and CDR2 is SMNVEV (reference sequence). Trimming took off 0 bases at V and 7 bases at J, with 9 bases between the two ends. CDR3 sequence (DNA): TGTGCCAGCAGTTTATCGGGTCGGGGTGAAAAACTGTTTTTT. Protein product: CASSLSGRGEKLFF. The complete variable domain, with remaining parts taken from reference TRBV27 and TRBJ1-4, reads EAQVTQNPRYLITVTGKKLTVTCSQNMNHEYMSWYRQDPGLGLRQIYYSMNVEVTDKGDVPEGYKVSRKEKRNFPLILESPSPNQTSLYFCASSLSGRGEKLFFGSGTQLSVL.

The chain combines TRBV27 with TRBJ2-3, with 7 bases matching TRBD1. CDR1 MNHEY and CDR2 SMNVEV come from the germline V gene (reference sequence). The CDR3 is 15 amino acids. V dropped 6 bases and J dropped 2; count of bases not matched to a gene: 8. This CDR3 reads CASSLTGVDTDTQYF. The DNA of the CDR3 is TGTGCCAGCAGCCTCACAGGGGTGGACACAGATACGCAGTATTTT.

The gene calls are TRBV7-2 and TRBJ2-3; a possible D gene is TRBD1 (6 bases). Trimming pared 5 bases from V and 2 bases from J, leaving 14 bases between. There are 15 residues in the CDR3. Germline V gene data show CDR1 as SGHTA and CDR2 as FQGNSA. The chain's CDR3 is CASSPSGQPTDTQYF. The DNA for the CDR3 is TGTGCCAGCAGCCCATCGGGACAACCCACAGATACGCAGTATTTT.

This clonotype was recorded a few times. The rearrangement links TRBV2 to TRBJ2-7; TRBD1 aligns across 10 bases. Germline V gives CDR1 SNHLY, CDR2 FYNNEI. With V trimmed by 10 bases and J by 5 bases, 11 bases remained unmatched. CDR3 length: 14 residues. The CDR3 nucleotides are TGTGCCACCCAACCGGGACAGGGGTTCGACGAGCAGTACTTC. Its protein product is CATQPGQGFDEQYF.

The rearrangement uses TRBV6-5 and TRBJ1-4, with TRBD1 identical over 7 bases. The CDR3 covers 14 residues. The germline CDR1 and CDR2 sequences are MNHEY and SVGAGI. The J segment lost 4 bases and the V segment lost 4 bases, leaving 3 bases of the junction unmatched. CDR3 loop: CASSFGTDNEKLFF. The CDR3 region has the DNA TGTGCCAGCAGTTTTGGGACAGATAATGAAAAACTGTTTTTT.

At least ten counts were recorded for this clonotype. V gene TRBV29-1 combines with J gene TRBJ2-1, with unresolved D. V was pared by 4 bases and J by 5 bases, with 3 bases between. This CDR3 spans 10 amino acids. Germline lookup yields CDR1 SQVTM and CDR2 ANQGSEA. The CDR3 protein is CSVGDNEQFF. The CDR3 DNA is TGCAGCGTTGGGGACAATGAGCAGTTCTTC.

J is TRBJ1-1 and V is TRBV29-1; D possibly corresponds to TRBD1 (5 bases). The CDR3 contains 15 residues. The germline CDR1 and CDR2 sequences are SQVTM and ANQGSEA. Trimming cost V 4 bases and J 0 bases, with 15 bases left between them. The CDR3: CSVGGRVGMNTEAFF. The DNA of the CDR3 is TGCAGCGTTGGGGGCAGGGTGGGCATGAACACTGAAGCTTTCTTT.

This clonotype was recorded at least ten times. The chain combines TRBV12-3 or TRBV12-4 with TRBJ2-1, with a possible D match to TRBD2 (6 bases). This CDR3 is 13 amino acids long. The V end lost 3 bases, the J end lost 6 bases, and 9 bases lay between the germline ends. The CDR3 bases are TGTGCCAGCAGTTTCGGACTAATCAATGAGCAGTTCTTC. Translated: CASSFGLINEQFF.

This clonotype showed up just a few times. The genes are TRBV7-2 and TRBJ2-3; D gene unclear. This CDR3 region has 15 residues. V lost 0 bases, J lost 3 bases, and 10 bases lay in between. From germline, CDR1 is SGHTA and CDR2 FQGNSA. The CDR3 is CASSLAPTSTDTQYF. CDR3 coding DNA: TGTGCCAGCAGCTTAGCGCCGACTTCTACAGATACGCAGTATTTT.

This clonotype has more than one count but fewer than ten. The J gene is TRBJ2-2, the V gene TRBV11-3; 8 bases are shared with TRBD1. The CDR3 contains 15 residues. With 5 bases clipped from V and 4 bases from J, the junction kept 6 bases outside the gene matches. From germline, CDR1 is SGHNT and CDR2 YENEEA. The CDR3 DNA reads TGTGCCAGCAGCCCGGGACAGGCCATCACCGGGGAGCTGTTTTTT. Amino acid sequence: CASSPGQAITGELFF. The full variable domain, its missing parts supplied by reference TRBV11-3 and TRBJ2-2, is EAGVVQSPRYKIIEKKQPVAFWCNPISGHNTLYWYLQNLGQGPELLIRYENEEAVDDSQLPKDRFSAERLKGVDSTLKIQPAELGDSAVYLCASSPGQAITGELFFGEGSRLTVL.

This chain uses TRBV10-3 with TRBJ2-2; 7 bases map to TRBD1. Germline loops: CDR1 ENHRY, CDR2 SYGVKD. J was trimmed by 1 base and V by 8 bases; bases with no gene match: 1. This CDR3 has 13 residues. The CDR3 loop reads CAIGDRNTGELFF. For the CDR3, the DNA is TGTGCCATCGGGGACAGGAACACCGGGGAGCTGTTTTTT.

The genes are TRBV15 and TRBJ2-3; D remains ambiguous. The CDR3 spans 15 residues. V lost 1 base and J lost 4, with 12 bases in between. The germline CDR1 and CDR2 sequences are LNHNV and YYDKDF (reference sequence). The DNA of the CDR3 is TGTGCCACCAGCAGAGGCCGAAGTTCCGCAGATACGCAGTATTTT. Protein product: CATSRGRSSADTQYF.

This clonotype was counted many times. This chain joins TRBV4-3 and TRBJ2-7; no firm D call. The germline V gene encodes CDR1 LGHNA and CDR2 YSLEER. Trimming stripped 6 bases from V and 4 bases from J, with 10 bases between. This CDR3 region has 12 residues. The CDR3 coding sequence is TGCGCCAGCAGACACTACCCATACGAGCAGTACTTC. Amino acid sequence: CASRHYPYEQYF.